The 20 T cell receptor beta chains below were found in one sample sequenced in a study of regulatory T cells in long-lasting Graves disease. Time point described: persistent/refractory GD, antithyroid drugs over 5 years with positive TRAb. The TCR library was prepared using RNA isolated from PBMCs. Library construction for TCR beta used iRepertoire HTBI primers and Arm-PCR of CDR3 regions. One entry per CDR3 protein, called by TCRdb with MiXCR from the multiplex PCR reads. This sample has 500,000 to 700,000 distinct CDR3 sequences; approximately 31% occur once, and the top ten carry under 55%. This material consisted of peripheral blood mononuclear cells (PBMCs), taken when the disease was refractory, from a patient treated with antithyroid drugs. The source of these receptors is a female donor with Graves disease.

Here the CDR3 reads CASSLGTGTGDTGELFF. As DNA, the CDR3 is TGTGCCAGCAGCTTAGGAACCGGGACAGGGGATACCGGGGAGCTGTTTTTT. The chain recombines TRBV11-2 with TRBJ2-2, with 10 bases aligning to TRBD1. Per the germline V gene, CDR1 is SGHAT and CDR2 is FQNNGV. There are 17 residues in the CDR3. The V segment lost 1 base and the J segment 5 bases; nucleotides outside the gene matches: 7.

The chain uses TRBV3-1 and TRBJ1-1, with D perhaps TRBD1 (5 bases). Germline V gene sequence: CDR1 LGHDT, CDR2 YNNKEL (reference sequence). The V gene lost 0 bases and the J gene lost 1 base, with 15 bases spanning the gap. CDR3 size: 17 residues. CDR3 in amino acids: CASSQEYDWTRNTEAFF. The CDR3 DNA reads as TGTGCCAGCAGCCAAGAATACGATTGGACAAGGAACACTGAAGCTTTCTTT.

This clonotype was seen a few times. The chain links TRBV14 to TRBJ1-2; D is uncertain. The CDR3 has 13 residues. The V gene lost 0 bases and the J gene lost 8 bases, with 10 bases spanning the gap. Germline V CDR1 and CDR2: SGHDN, FVKESK. The CDR3 bases are TGTGCCAGCAGCCAAGATCTTTCGAAAGGCTACACCTTC. It specifies CASSQDLSKGYTF.

In its sample, this clonotype was seen many times. The chain uses TRBV27 and TRBJ1-4; D not certain. V was trimmed by 3 bases and J by 6 bases, leaving 14 bases between them. CDR1 and CDR2 from the germline V gene are MNHEY and SMNVEV (reference sequence). This CDR3 has 15 residues. As DNA, the CDR3 is TGTGCCAGCAGTTTGTCCGGGTCCTTCCATGAAAAACTGTTTTTT. It encodes CASSLSGSFHEKLFF.

The CDR3 nucleotides are TGTGCCAGCAGCGGACTCCGGGGGTCCACTGAAGCTTTCTTT. Translated: CASSGLRGSTEAFF. The chain has TRBV6-2 or TRBV6-3 and TRBJ1-1; D is perhaps TRBD1 (5 bases). Trimming pared 6 bases from V and 4 bases from J, leaving 15 bases between. The germline gives CDR1 MNHEY, CDR2 SVGEGT. The CDR3 totals 14 residues.

This clonotype turned up a few times. Written as DNA, the CDR3 is TGTGCCAGCAGTTTAGGTAGGACAGCGACTGAAGCTTTCTTT. This codes for CASSLGRTATEAFF. The chain carries TRBV28 and TRBJ1-1; D might be TRBD1 (6 bases). Per the germline V gene, CDR1 is MDHEN and CDR2 is SYDVKM. V was trimmed by 2 bases and J by 5 bases, leaving 12 bases between them. The CDR3 extends over 14 amino acids.

This clonotype was picked up many times. The rearrangement links TRBV2 to TRBJ1-2; TRBD1 might be the D (5 bases). Germline CDR1 reads SNHLY; CDR2 reads FYNNEI. Trimming stripped 1 base from V and 4 bases from J, with 10 bases between. The CDR3 has 14 residues. The CDR3 bases are TGTGCCAGCAGTGAAGGGTGGGGGGGCTATGGCTACACCTTC. Amino acids: CASSEGWGGYGYTF. Looking up the rest from reference TRBV2 and TRBJ1-2 gives the full variable domain: EPEVTQTPSHQVTQMGQEVILRCVPISNHLYFYWYRQILGQKVEFLVSFYNNEISEKSEIFDDQFSVERPDGSNFTLKIRSTKLEDSAMYFCASSEGWGGYGYTFGSGTRLTVV.

The gene calls are TRBV20-1 and TRBJ2-2, with TRBD2 identical over 15 bases. The CDR3 covers 20 residues. The ends lost 1 base at V and 2 bases at J; junction bases unmatched: 11. Germline V gives CDR1 DFQATT, CDR2 SNEGSKA (reference sequence). The CDR3 is CSARGAPGTSGGSNTGELFF. The CDR3 DNA follows: TGCAGTGCTAGAGGCGCCCCCGGGACTAGCGGGGGGAGCAACACCGGGGAGCTGTTTTTT.

The chain couples TRBV19 to TRBJ2-7; 16 bases are shared with TRBD2. CDR3 length: 17 amino acids. J was trimmed by 5 bases and V by 4 bases; bases with no gene match: 8. Germline assignment: CDR1 LNHDA and CDR2 SQIVND (reference sequence). The CDR3 loop is CASSTGTSGRADHEQYF. CDR3 nucleotide sequence: TGTGCCAGTAGTACCGGGACTAGCGGGAGGGCCGATCACGAGCAGTACTTC.

The chain carries TRBV19 and TRBJ1-1; no reliable D call. Germline V CDR1 and CDR2: LNHDA, SQIVND (reference sequence). Between the trimmed V and J ends, which lost 3 bases and 11 bases, there was a span of 13 bases. CDR3 length: 12 amino acids. This CDR3 is CASSMRTAFAFF. CDR3 DNA sequence: TGTGCCAGTAGTATGCGGACGGCTTTTGCTTTCTTT.

This clonotype was found a few times. The chain couples TRBV6-2 or TRBV6-3 to TRBJ2-5; D is unclear. Germline values: CDR1 MNHEY, CDR2 SVGEGT. CDR3 size: 15 residues. V dropped 2 bases and J dropped 1 base, with 11 bases sitting between them. The CDR3 sequence is CASSYGKAGQETQYF. CDR3 DNA sequence: TGTGCCAGCAGTTACGGCAAGGCAGGCCAAGAGACCCAGTACTTC.

This clonotype was observed a few times. This rearrangement joins TRBV10-2 to TRBJ1-5, with TRBD1 as a possible D gene (5 bases). The germline V gene encodes CDR1 WSHSY and CDR2 SAAADI. The length of the CDR3 is 16 residues. Trimming left V 7 bases short and J 3 bases short, with 19 bases between. The CDR3 reads CASIQRQTTPNQPQHF. The CDR3 DNA sequence: TGCGCCAGCATTCAAAGACAGACCACCCCCAATCAGCCCCAGCATTTT.

The chain is built from TRBV7-9 and TRBJ1-4; D not certain. This CDR3 spans 14 amino acids. Trimming cost V 4 bases and J 8 bases, with 14 bases left between them. Per the germline V gene, CDR1 is SEHNR and CDR2 is FQNEAQ (reference sequence). CDR3 bases: TGTGCCAGCAGCTCAGATAGGGTATACGAAAAACTGTTTTTT. Amino acids: CASSSDRVYEKLFF.

This rearrangement joins TRBV20-1 to TRBJ1-1, with D possibly being TRBD1 (6 bases). CDR3 length equals 13 residues. Germline loops: CDR1 DFQATT, CDR2 SNEGSKA (reference sequence). V was trimmed by 3 bases and J by 5 bases, leaving 13 bases between them. CDR3 sequence (DNA): TGCAGTGCTAGGGACAGTTGGGGGACTGAAGCTTTCTTT. As protein: CSARDSWGTEAFF.

This clonotype came up a few times. The gene calls are TRBV6-2 or TRBV6-3 and TRBJ2-7; 8 positions match TRBD2. CDR3 size: 13 residues. Germline-derived CDR1 and CDR2 are MNHEY and SVGEGT. The V gene end was trimmed by 6 bases and the J gene end by 5 bases; junction bases not matched to a gene: 6. Here the CDR3 DNA reads TGTGCCAGCAGAAAAGCGGGAGTAGACGAGCAGTACTTC. Encoded protein: CASRKAGVDEQYF.

This CDR3 is CAISRTGSGYTF. CDR3 DNA: TGTGCCATCAGCCGGACAGGGAGTGGCTACACCTTC. The V call is TRBV10-3, the J call TRBJ1-2; 8 bases line up with TRBD1. Per the germline V gene, CDR1 is ENHRY and CDR2 is SYGVKD. V shed 6 bases and J 7 bases; nucleotides not matched to a gene: 4. CDR3 length equals 12 residues.

In this sample, this clonotype turned up once. The junction shows a germline mismatch at one end, possibly a read error. This chain connects TRBV6-1 to TRBJ1-2; D may be TRBD1 (6 bases). Per the germline V gene, CDR1 is MNHNS and CDR2 is SASEGT. This CDR3 has 11 amino acids. The CDR3 region has the DNA TGTGTCAGCAGTGGGGACATAAGAGGGACCTTC. It translates to CVSSGDIRGTF.

V usage is TRBV9 and J usage is TRBJ1-2, with D perhaps TRBD1 (6 bases). Trimming pared 4 bases from V and 2 bases from J, leaving 15 bases between. In germline, CDR1 is SGDLS, CDR2 YYNGEE. The CDR3 has 15 residues. CDR3 coding DNA: TGTGCCAGCAGCCACAGTAGGACAGCGAACTATGGCTACACCTTC. Protein product: CASSHSRTANYGYTF.

The CDR3 DNA follows: TGTGCCAGCAGCCGTAGGGTTAGCAATCAGCCCCAGCATTTT. Translation: CASSRRVSNQPQHF. V usage is TRBV12-3 or TRBV12-4 and J usage is TRBJ1-5, with D unresolved. The CDR3 has 14 residues. The germline V and J ends were trimmed by 6 bases and 0 bases, with 9 bases remaining between them.

This clonotype was seen at least ten times. V is TRBV12-3 or TRBV12-4 and J is TRBJ1-1; D remains unclear. V dropped 5 bases and J dropped 3 bases, with 10 bases sitting between them. The length of the CDR3 is 13 residues. The CDR3 is CASSLKRDTEAFF. In DNA, the CDR3 is TGTGCCAGCAGTCTAAAGCGGGACACTGAAGCTTTCTTT.